Included here is one TCR beta chain sequence, with context. The data were taken from a study of T cell changes during pregnancy in multiple sclerosis. The data were produced by immunoSEQ multiplex PCR, yet TCRdb's version contains in-frame clones alone and is incomplete. The table lists about 75,000 clones, around 90% of them singletons. CDR3 length equals 19 residues. Trimming took 0 bases from V and 3 from J; bases not matched to a gene: 11. Germline V gene lookup returns CDR1 SGHRS and CDR2 YFSETQ. The V and J genes are TRBV5-1 and TRBJ2-2; TRBD2 matches 10 bases. The clonotype was recovered from a female donor with multiple sclerosis, enrolled in a pregnancy study. Specimen: CD4+ T cells from peripheral blood mononuclear cells, collected before pregnancy. Here the CDR3 reads CASSLVVSGGYLDTGELFF. CDR3 DNA sequence: TGCGCCAGCAGCTTGGTTGTTAGCGGGGGGTACTTGGACACCGGGGAGCTGTTTTTT.